The clone carrying this T cell receptor (beta chain) was observed once. This record belongs to a study of blood T cell repertoires in COVID-19. Study details: Sites in the United States, Italy and Spain provided acute and convalescent COVID-19 samples.

As originally analysed: Nucleated cell number was recorded as an estimate derived from reference gene primer amplification. Profiled with immunoSEQ multiplex PCR; TCRdb holds only in-frame clones, not every one. V, J and clone size are taken as reported in that table, and D and trimming were inferred from the DNA itself. In the table there are roughly 220,000 clones, approximately 84% of which are singletons. The CDR3 has 13 residues. Trimming removed 3 bases from V and 2 bases from J, with 6 bases in between. Germline V gene data show CDR1 as LNHDA and CDR2 as SQIVND (reference sequence). Sequencing used peripheral blood. The chain is built from TRBV19 and TRBJ2-3; D unclear. This sequence originates from a man aged 45-65 years who had recovered from COVID-19. CDR3 residues: CASSMRHTDTQYF. The CDR3 DNA sequence: TGTGCCAGTAGTATGAGGCACACAGATACGCAGTATTTT. Complete variable domain (other parts from reference TRBV19 and TRBJ2-3): DGGITQSPKYLFRKEGQNVTLSCEQNLNHDAMYWYRQDPGQGLRLIYYSQIVNDFQKGDIAEGYSVSREKKESFPLTVTSAQKNPTAFYLCASSMRHTDTQYFGPGTRLTVL.